These T cell receptor beta chains were read from a single sample in a study of cytotoxic CD8 clonotypes in ibrutinib-treated CLL. The protocol was immunoSEQ multiplex PCR, while the TCRdb copy is restricted to in-frame clones and leaves out a portion. In the table there are 100,000 to 150,000 clones, approximately 83% of which are singletons. The material was PBMCs, obtained after 24 months of ibrutinib treatment. These receptors were obtained from a human donor with chronic lymphocytic leukemia. The CDR3 runs from the conserved cysteine through the conserved F or W. Each record gives: V gene, D gene, J gene, clone size, CDR3 length, CDR3 DNA, CDR3 protein. D genes are given only for firm matches. Only part of the rows carry a size: once, few, many, or a class if the clone is expanded.

V: TRBV18; D: TRBD1; J: TRBJ2-5; size: .; length: 14; DNA: TGTGCCAGCTCACGGGACAGGGGGCAAGAGACCCAGTACTTC; CDR3: CASSRDRGQETQYF
V: TRBV2; D: .; J: TRBJ1-3; size: .; length: 16; DNA: TGTGCCAGCACCGGGGCAGATATGAGCTCTGGAAACACCATATATTTT; CDR3: CASTGADMSSGNTIYF
V: TRBV11-2; D: .; J: TRBJ2-2; size: .; length: 15; DNA: TGTGCCAGCCTAGAGGGGGGGCCTGACACCGGGGAGCTGTTTTTT; CDR3: CASLEGGPDTGELFF
V: TRBV6-6; D: .; J: TRBJ1-5; size: once; length: 14; DNA: TGTGCCAGCAGTTACTCGAATAGCAATCAGCCCCAGCATTTT; CDR3: CASSYSNSNQPQHF
V: TRBV5-1; D: .; J: TRBJ2-3; size: .; length: 17; DNA: TGCGCCAGCAGCTTGGTGTGGGACGCCCCTAGCACAGATACGCAGTATTTT; CDR3: CASSLVWDAPSTDTQYF
V: TRBV28; D: .; J: TRBJ2-5; size: .; length: 14; DNA: TGTGCCAGCAGTCCGGGTTCGAGTGAAGAGACCCAGTACTTC; CDR3: CASSPGSSEETQYF
V: TRBV9; D: .; J: TRBJ1-1; size: .; length: 13; DNA: TGTGCCAGCAGCGTAGCTTCGGACACTGAAGCTTTCTTT; CDR3: CASSVASDTEAFF
V: TRBV6-1; D: TRBD1; J: TRBJ1-2; size: .; length: 13; DNA: TGTGCCAGCAGTGACGGACAGGGCTGGGGCTACACCTTC; CDR3: CASSDGQGWGYTF
V: TRBV30; D: .; J: TRBJ2-7; size: once; length: 14; DNA: TGTGCCTGGAAGGGCGGGCCGAAAAACTACGAGCAGTACTTC; CDR3: CAWKGGPKNYEQYF
V: TRBV5-4; D: TRBD2; J: TRBJ2-5; size: .; length: 16; DNA: TGTGCCAGCAGCTTGGAGTTAGCGGGAGTAACGGAGACCCAGTACTTC; CDR3: CASSLELAGVTETQYF
V: TRBV7-2; D: TRBD1; J: TRBJ1-5; size: .; length: 15; DNA: TGTGCCAGCAGTCGTGACAGGGGGAGCAATCAGCCCCAGCATTTT; CDR3: CASSRDRGSNQPQHF
V: TRBV30; D: TRBD1; J: TRBJ1-5; size: .; length: 16; DNA: TGTGCCTGGACCAAACCCGGGACAGGGACCTATCAGCCCCAGCATTTT; CDR3: CAWTKPGTGTYQPQHF
V: TRBV28; D: TRBD1; J: TRBJ2-7; size: .; length: 15; DNA: TGTGCCAGCAGTGCAACCGGGACAGGGGGCAATCTTCGGTACTTC; CDR3: CASSATGTGGNLRYF
V: TRBV6-5; D: .; J: TRBJ1-2; size: .; length: 14; DNA: TGTGCCAGCAGCACCGGGCCCCAGGACTATGGCTACACCTTC; CDR3: CASSTGPQDYGYTF
V: TRBV7-7; D: TRBD1; J: TRBJ2-5; size: once; length: 16; DNA: TGTGCCAGCAGCTTGGGCTGGAGACAGGGGGAAGAGACCCAGTACTTC; CDR3: CASSLGWRQGEETQYF
V: TRBV7-9; D: .; J: TRBJ1-3; size: .; length: 16; DNA: TGTGCCAGCAGCCCATCTCAGACAGTCTCTGGAAACACCATATATTTT; CDR3: CASSPSQTVSGNTIYF
V: TRBV28; D: .; J: TRBJ1-2; size: few; length: 12; DNA: TGTGCCAGCTCGGAGAGTAACTATGGCTACACCTTC; CDR3: CASSESNYGYTF
V: TRBV11-2; D: .; J: TRBJ1-3; size: .; length: 14; DNA: TGTGCCAGCAGCTTTAAAGGGAAGGGAAACACCATATATTTT; CDR3: CASSFKGKGNTIYF
V: TRBV7-9; D: .; J: TRBJ2-3; size: .; length: 13; DNA: TGTGCCAGCAGCCCGGCTCGAGGAGGCAGGCAGTATTTT; CDR3: CASSPARGGRQYF
V: TRBV18; D: .; J: TRBJ2-7; size: .; length: 16; DNA: TGTGCCAGCTCACCTTTGGGACACTCCTTCGTCCACGAGCAGTACTTC; CDR3: CASSPLGHSFVHEQYF
V: TRBV7-2; D: TRBD1; J: TRBJ2-2; size: .; length: 15; DNA: TGTGCCAGCAGCTTGACAGGGGAGTTAGCCGGGGAGCTGTTTTTT; CDR3: CASSLTGELAGELFF
V: TRBV28; D: TRBD1; J: TRBJ2-1; size: .; length: 12; DNA: TGTGCCAGCAGGGGGGACAGGAATGAGCAGTTCTTC; CDR3: CASRGDRNEQFF
V: TRBV4-2; D: TRBD2; J: TRBJ2-2; size: few; length: 16; DNA: TGTGCCAGCAGCCAAGACGGGGGGGAGGGCACCGGGGAGCTGTTTTTT; CDR3: CASSQDGGEGTGELFF